The text below deals with one T cell receptor beta chain. Participants, 18 to 89 years old, spanned approximately 26 US areas. Categorization into cohorts depended on clinical history that participants reported. The data were obtained in a study of blood T cell repertoires in COVID-19. Study-level background: The analysed material was cDNA or gDNA that came from T cells, B-cell-depleted T cells, or PBMCs.

The CDR3 consists of 11 residues. In germline, CDR1 is LNHDA, CDR2 SQIVND (reference sequence). V was clipped by 11 bases and J by 3 bases, with 11 bases between them. Per the original data handling: Nucleated cell number was recorded as an estimate derived from reference gene primer amplification. Generated by immunoSEQ multiplex PCR, the TCRdb table keeps only in-frame clones and is missing some. The V and J calls and clone size are taken from that table; D and trimming were inferred from the DNA. Found here are about 180,000 clones, about 88% of them singletons; the top ten hold 2% to 2.5%. The sequenced sample consisted of PBMCs or T cells enriched from blood (not recorded which). The TCR originated in a woman between 40 and 55 years old with acute COVID-19. The V gene is TRBV19, the J gene TRBJ2-7, with D tentatively TRBD1 (6 bases). This CDR3 reads CASRGSYEQYF. The CDR3 region has the DNA TGTGCCTCAAGGGGGAGCTACGAGCAGTACTTC.